The source of this T cell receptor (beta chain) is a study of cytomegalovirus exposure and HLA in healthy donors. The study's findings and limits: Most CMV-associated TCR beta chains were later found to appear HLA-restricted. In an earlier analysis, productive rearrangement rates for most beta V segments clustered near 90% or 30%.

In the case of this clone: Its specificity is unknown.

The germline V gene has CDR1 SGHDT and CDR2 YYEEEE. The V gene lost 0 bases and the J gene lost 4 bases, with 10 bases spanning the gap. CDR3 length: 14 residues. PCR was performed using 60 Vbeta and 13 Jbeta primers. Profiling relied on immunoSEQ multiplex PCR, and the TCRdb table lists in-frame clones only, not all of them. This sample has 150,000 or so clones, with approximately 80% found just once. Sequenced sample: PBMCs. The TCR originated in a man aged 25 to 40 in good health and CMV-seropositive. The V and J genes are TRBV5-6 and TRBJ1-1, with unresolved D. CDR3 protein: CASSLAWSGTEAFF. In nucleotides, the CDR3 is TGTGCCAGCAGCTTGGCGTGGAGCGGCACTGAAGCTTTCTTT.